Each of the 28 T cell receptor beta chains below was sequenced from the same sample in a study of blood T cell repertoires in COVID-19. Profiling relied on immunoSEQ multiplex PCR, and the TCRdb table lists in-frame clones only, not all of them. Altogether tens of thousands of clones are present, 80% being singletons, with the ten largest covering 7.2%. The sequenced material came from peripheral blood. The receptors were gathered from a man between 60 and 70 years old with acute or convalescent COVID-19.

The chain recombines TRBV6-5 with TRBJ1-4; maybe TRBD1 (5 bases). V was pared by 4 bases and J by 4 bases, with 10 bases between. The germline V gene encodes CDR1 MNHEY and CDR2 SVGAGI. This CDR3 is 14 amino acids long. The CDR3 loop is CASSSRGSNEKLFF. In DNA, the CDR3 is TGTGCCAGCAGTTCCCGGGGGAGTAATGAAAAACTGTTTTTT.

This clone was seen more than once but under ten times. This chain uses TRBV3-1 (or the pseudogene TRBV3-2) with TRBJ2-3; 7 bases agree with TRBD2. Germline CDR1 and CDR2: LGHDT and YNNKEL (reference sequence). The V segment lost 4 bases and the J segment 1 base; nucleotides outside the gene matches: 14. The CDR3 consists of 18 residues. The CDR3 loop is CASSPGTTTLGGTDTQYF. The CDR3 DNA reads TGTGCCAGCAGCCCCGGGACTACAACCTTAGGGGGCACAGATACGCAGTATTTT.

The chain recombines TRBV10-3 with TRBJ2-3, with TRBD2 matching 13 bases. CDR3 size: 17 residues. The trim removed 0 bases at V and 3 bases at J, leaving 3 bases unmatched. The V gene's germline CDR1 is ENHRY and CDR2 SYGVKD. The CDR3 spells CAISESGLAGTTDTQYF. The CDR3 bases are TGTGCCATCAGTGAGTCGGGACTAGCGGGGACGACAGATACGCAGTATTTT.

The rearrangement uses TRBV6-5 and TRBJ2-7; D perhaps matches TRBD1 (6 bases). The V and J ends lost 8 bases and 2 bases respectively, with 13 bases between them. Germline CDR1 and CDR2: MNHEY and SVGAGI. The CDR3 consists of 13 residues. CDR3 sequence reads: CASFGQWAYEQYF. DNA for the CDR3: TGTGCCAGCTTCGGACAGTGGGCCTACGAGCAGTACTTC.

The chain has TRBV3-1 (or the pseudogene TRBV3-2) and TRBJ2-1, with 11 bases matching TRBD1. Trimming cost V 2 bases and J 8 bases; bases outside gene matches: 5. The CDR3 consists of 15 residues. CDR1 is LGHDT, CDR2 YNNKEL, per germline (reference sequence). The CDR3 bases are TGTGCCAGCAGCCAATCCGGGACAGGGGGTTATGAGCAGTTCTTC. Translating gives CASSQSGTGGYEQFF.

For the CDR3, the DNA is TGTGCCACTGAAATCGACAGGGTGGGGACTGAAGCTTTCTTT. Protein sequence: CATEIDRVGTEAFF. The gene calls are TRBV15 and TRBJ1-1; 7 bases line up with TRBD1. The V segment lost 9 bases and the J segment 5 bases; nucleotides outside the gene matches: 12. Germline V CDR1 and CDR2: LNHNV, YYDKDF (reference sequence). The CDR3 length is 14 residues.

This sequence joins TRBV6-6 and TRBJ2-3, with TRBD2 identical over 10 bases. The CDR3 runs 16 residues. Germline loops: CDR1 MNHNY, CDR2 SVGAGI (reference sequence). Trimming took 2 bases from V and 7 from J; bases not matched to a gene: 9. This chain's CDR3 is CASSYSGSGGANTQYF. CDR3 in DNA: TGTGCCAGCAGTTACAGTGGAAGCGGGGGGGCCAATACGCAGTATTTT.

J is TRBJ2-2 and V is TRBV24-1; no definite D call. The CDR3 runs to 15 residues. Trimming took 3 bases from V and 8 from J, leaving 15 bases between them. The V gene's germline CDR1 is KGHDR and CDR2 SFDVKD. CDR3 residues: CATSDPQVPTGELFF. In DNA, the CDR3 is TGTGCCACCAGTGATCCTCAGGTGCCCACGGGGGAGCTGTTTTTT.

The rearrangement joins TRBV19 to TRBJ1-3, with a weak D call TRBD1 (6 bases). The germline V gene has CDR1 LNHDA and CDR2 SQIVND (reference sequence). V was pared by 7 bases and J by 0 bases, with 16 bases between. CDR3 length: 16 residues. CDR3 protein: CASMASRQASGNTIYF. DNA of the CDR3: TGTGCCAGTATGGCCTCCCGACAGGCCTCTGGAAACACCATATATTTT.

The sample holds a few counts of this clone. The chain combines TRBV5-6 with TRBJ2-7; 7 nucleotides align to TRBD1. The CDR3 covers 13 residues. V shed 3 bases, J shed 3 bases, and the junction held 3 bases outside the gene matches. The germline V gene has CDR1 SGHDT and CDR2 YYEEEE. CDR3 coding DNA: TGTGCCAGCAGCTCGACAGGGAACTACGAGCAGTACTTC. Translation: CASSSTGNYEQYF.

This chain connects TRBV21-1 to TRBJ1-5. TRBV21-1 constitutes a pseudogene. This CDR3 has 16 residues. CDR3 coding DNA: TGTGCCAGCAGCAACGAACGGTTTTATAGCAATCAGCCCCAGCATTTT. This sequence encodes CASSNERFYSNQPQHF.

The CDR3 sequence: CASSLRLAGERKKQYF. In DNA form, the CDR3 reads TGTGCCAGCAGCTTGAGGCTGGCCGGGGAAAGAAAAAAGCAGTATTTT. V usage is TRBV5-6 and J usage is TRBJ2-3; tentative D call: TRBD2 (5 bases). Germline-derived CDR1 and CDR2 are SGHDT and YYEEEE. The CDR3 length is 16 residues. The germline V and J ends were trimmed by 1 base and 11 bases, with 23 bases remaining between them.

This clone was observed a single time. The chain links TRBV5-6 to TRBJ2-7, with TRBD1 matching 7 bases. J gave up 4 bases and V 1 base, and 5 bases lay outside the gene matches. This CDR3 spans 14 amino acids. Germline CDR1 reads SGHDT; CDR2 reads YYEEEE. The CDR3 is CASSLKGARYEQYF. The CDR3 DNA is TGTGCCAGCAGCTTGAAGGGGGCGCGGTACGAGCAGTACTTC.

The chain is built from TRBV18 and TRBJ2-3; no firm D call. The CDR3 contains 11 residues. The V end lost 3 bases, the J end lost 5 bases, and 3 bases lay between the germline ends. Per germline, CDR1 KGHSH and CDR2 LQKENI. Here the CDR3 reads CASSPKDTQYF. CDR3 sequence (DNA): TGTGCCAGCTCACCCAAAGATACGCAGTATTTT.

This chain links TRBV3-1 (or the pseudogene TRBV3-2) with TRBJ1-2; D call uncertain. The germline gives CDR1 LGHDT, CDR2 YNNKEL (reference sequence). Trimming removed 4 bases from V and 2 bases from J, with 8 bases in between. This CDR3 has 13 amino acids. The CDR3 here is CASSPGGNYGYTF. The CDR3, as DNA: TGTGCCAGCAGCCCCGGCGGAAACTATGGCTACACCTTC.

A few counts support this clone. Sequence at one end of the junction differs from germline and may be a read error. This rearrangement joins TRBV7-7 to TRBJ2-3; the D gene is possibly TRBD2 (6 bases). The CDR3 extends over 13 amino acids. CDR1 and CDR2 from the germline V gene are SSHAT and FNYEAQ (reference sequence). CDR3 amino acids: CASSRGITDTQYF. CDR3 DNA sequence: TGTGCTAGCAGTCGGGGGATCACAGATACGCAGTATTTT.

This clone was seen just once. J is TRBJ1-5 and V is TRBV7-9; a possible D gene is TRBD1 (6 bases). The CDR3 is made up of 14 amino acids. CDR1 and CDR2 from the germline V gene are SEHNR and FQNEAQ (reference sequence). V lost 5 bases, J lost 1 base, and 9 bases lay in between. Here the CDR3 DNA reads TGTGCCAGCAGCCCTACAGGGAGCAATCAGCCCCAGCATTTT. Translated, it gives CASSPTGSNQPQHF.

The CDR3: CASSSNLASGVYTGELFF. CDR3 DNA: TGTGCCAGCAGCTCGAATCTCGCTAGCGGGGTATACACCGGGGAGCTGTTTTTT. The genes are TRBV7-2 and TRBJ2-2; 9 bases are shared with TRBD2. This CDR3 is 18 amino acids long. Trimming took 4 bases from V and 3 from J; bases not matched to a gene: 12. The V gene's germline CDR1 is SGHTA and CDR2 FQGNSA.

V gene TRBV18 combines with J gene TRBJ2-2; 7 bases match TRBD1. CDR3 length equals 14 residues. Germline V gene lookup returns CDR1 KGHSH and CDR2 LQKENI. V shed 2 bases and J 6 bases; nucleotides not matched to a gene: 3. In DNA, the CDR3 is TGTGCCAGCTCACCAACACAGGGGTCCGGGGAGCTGTTTTTT. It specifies CASSPTQGSGELFF. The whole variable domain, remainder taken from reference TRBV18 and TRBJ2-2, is NAGVMQNPRHLVRRRGQEARLRCSPMKGHSHVYWYRQLPEEGLKFMVYLQKENIIDESGMPKERFSAEFPKEGPSILRIQQVVRGDSAAYFCASSPTQGSGELFFGEGSRLTVL.

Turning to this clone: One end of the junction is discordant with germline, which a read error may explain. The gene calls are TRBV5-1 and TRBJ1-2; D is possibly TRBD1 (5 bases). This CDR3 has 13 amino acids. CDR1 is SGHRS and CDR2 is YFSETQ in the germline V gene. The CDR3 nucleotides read TGCGCCAGCAGCTTGGGACAGAACTCTGGCTACACCTTC. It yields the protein CASSLGQNSGYTF.

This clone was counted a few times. The CDR3 loop reads CASSRRVWSQPQHF. CDR3 DNA: TGTGCCAGTAGTCGGAGGGTTTGGAGTCAGCCCCAGCATTTT. This chain uses TRBV19 with TRBJ1-5, with no clear D. The ends were cut back, 5 bases at V and 6 bases at J, with 14 bases in the middle. The germline V gene has CDR1 LNHDA and CDR2 SQIVND (reference sequence). This CDR3 has 14 amino acids.

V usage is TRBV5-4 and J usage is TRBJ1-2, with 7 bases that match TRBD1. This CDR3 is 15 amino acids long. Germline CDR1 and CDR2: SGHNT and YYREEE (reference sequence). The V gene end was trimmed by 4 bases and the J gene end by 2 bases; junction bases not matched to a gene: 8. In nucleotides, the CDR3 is TGTGCCAGCAGCAACCAGGGACAGCTAAACTATGGCTACACCTTC. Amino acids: CASSNQGQLNYGYTF.

CDR3: CASSLLGQGAKTQYF. The CDR3 nucleotides are TGTGCCAGCAGCCTACTGGGACAGGGGGCAAAGACCCAGTACTTC. The rearrangement links TRBV11-2 to TRBJ2-5; the match to TRBD1 covers 12 bases. This CDR3 is built from 15 residues. V lost 5 bases, J lost 6 bases, and 7 bases stayed unmatched. Germline assignment: CDR1 SGHAT and CDR2 FQNNGV.

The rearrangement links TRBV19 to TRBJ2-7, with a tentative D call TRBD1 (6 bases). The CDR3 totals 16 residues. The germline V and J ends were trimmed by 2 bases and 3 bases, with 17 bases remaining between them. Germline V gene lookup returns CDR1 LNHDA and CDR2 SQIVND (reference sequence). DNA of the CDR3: TGTGCCAGTAGTATAAGCCTACAGGGAGACATCTACGAGCAGTACTTC. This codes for CASSISLQGDIYEQYF.

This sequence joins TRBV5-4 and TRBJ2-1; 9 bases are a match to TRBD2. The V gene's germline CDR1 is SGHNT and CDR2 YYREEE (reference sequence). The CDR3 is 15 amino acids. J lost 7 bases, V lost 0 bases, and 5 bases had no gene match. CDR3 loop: CASSLDLAGLNEQFF. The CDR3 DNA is TGTGCCAGCAGCTTGGATCTAGCGGGGTTGAATGAGCAGTTCTTC.

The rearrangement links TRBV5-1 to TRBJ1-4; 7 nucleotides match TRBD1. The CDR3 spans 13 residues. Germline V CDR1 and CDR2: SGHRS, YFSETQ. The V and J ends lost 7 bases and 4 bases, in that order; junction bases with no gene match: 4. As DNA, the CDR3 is TGCGCCAGCTCCGACAGGGTTAATGAAAAACTGTTTTTT. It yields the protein CASSDRVNEKLFF.

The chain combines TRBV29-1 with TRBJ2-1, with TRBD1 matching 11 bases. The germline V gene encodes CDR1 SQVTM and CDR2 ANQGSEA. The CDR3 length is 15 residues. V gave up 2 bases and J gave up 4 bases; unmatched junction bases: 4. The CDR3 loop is CSVEIGQGAYNEQFF. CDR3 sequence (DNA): TGCAGCGTTGAAATTGGACAGGGGGCATACAATGAGCAGTTCTTC.

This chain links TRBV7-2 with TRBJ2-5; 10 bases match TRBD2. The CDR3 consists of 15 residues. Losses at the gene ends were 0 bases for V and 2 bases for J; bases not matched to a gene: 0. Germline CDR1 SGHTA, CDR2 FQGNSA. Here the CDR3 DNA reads TGTGCCAGCAGCTTAGCACTAGCGGGGCAAGAGACCCAGTACTTC. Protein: CASSLALAGQETQYF.